This record concerns one TCR beta chain sequence. What it binds is unknown. Germline V gene data show CDR1 as SGHTA and CDR2 as FQGTGA. V was pared by 5 bases and J by 2 bases, with 11 bases between. CDR3 length: 14 residues. Method: immunoSEQ multiplex PCR; TCRdb's copy keeps in-frame clones and lacks some. The profile shows 16,000 or so clones, about 89% of them singletons. The sample comes from a study of T cells in localized non-small cell lung cancer. General observations from the study: A median of roughly 50 of the top 100 tumor clones appeared in adjacent lung, which was paired and uninvolved. The study sequenced only one region of the tumor. As a result, intratumor heterogeneity could not be excluded and remains possible.

This sequence joins TRBV7-3 and TRBJ2-3; no clear D. The material sequenced was peripheral blood, taken before any cancer treatment. The receptor was isolated from a male donor aged 60 or older with stage II squamous cell lung carcinoma. CDR3 DNA sequence: TGTGCCAGCAGCAACGGGTTCTACACAGATACGCAGTATTTT. Protein product: CASSNGFYTDTQYF.